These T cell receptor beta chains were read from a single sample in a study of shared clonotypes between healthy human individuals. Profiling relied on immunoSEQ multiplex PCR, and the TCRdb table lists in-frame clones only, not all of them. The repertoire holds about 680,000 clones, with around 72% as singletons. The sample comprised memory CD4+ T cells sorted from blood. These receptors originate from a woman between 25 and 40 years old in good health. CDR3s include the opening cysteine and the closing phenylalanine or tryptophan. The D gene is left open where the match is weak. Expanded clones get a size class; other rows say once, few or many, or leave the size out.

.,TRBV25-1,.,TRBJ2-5,TGTGCCAGCAGTGAATCTCGAGGGTGGCAAGAGACCCAGTACTTC,CASSESRGWQETQYF
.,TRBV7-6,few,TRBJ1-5,TGTGCCAGCAGCTTACAGGGCAATCAGCCCCAGCATTTT,CASSLQGNQPQHF
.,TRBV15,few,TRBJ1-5,TGTGCCACCAGCAGAGACAATGGGGCAGATCAGCCCCAGCATTTT,CATSRDNGADQPQHF
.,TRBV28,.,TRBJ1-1,TGTGCCAGCAGTTCCCCAGGGGTGAGAGAAGCTTTCTTT,CASSSPGVREAFF
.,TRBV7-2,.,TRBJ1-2,TGTGCCAGCAGCACCAGGGTTAGGAGCTATGGCTACACCTTC,CASSTRVRSYGYTF
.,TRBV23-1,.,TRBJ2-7,TGCGCCAGCAACCACCCGATAGGGACACCCTACGAGCAGTACTTC,CASNHPIGTPYEQYF
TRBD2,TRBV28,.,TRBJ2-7,TGTGCCAGCAGGCCGGGACTAGCGGGAGTTTACGAGCAGTACTTC,CASRPGLAGVYEQYF
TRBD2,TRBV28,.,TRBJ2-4,TGTGCCAGCAGGAGACTAGCGGGGGGTATAGCCAAAAACATTCAGTACTTC,CASRRLAGGIAKNIQYF
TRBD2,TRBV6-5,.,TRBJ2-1,TGTGCCAGCAGCCGAGCGGGAGTGGGGGAGCAGTTCTTC,CASSRAGVGEQFF
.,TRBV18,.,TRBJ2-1,TGTGCCAGCTCACCACCGTCGGAAAGGGCCCCCTACAATGAGCAGTTCTTC,CASSPPSERAPYNEQFF
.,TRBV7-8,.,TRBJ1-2,TGTGCCAGCAGCTTAAGGACAGCTAACTATGGCTACACCTTC,CASSLRTANYGYTF
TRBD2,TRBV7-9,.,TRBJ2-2,TGTGCCAGCAGCTTGCTAGCGGGTGATACCGGGGAGCTGTTTTTT,CASSLLAGDTGELFF
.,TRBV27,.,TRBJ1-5,TGTGCCAGCAGTTTATTAGGACAGAATAATCAGCCCCAGCATTTT,CASSLLGQNNQPQHF
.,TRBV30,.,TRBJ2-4,TGTGCCTGGAGTGTACTGGACCTAGCCAAAAACATTCAGTACTTC,CAWSVLDLAKNIQYF
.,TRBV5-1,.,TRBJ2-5,TGCGCCAGCAGCTTACTAGCTCTGTGGGGTGATGGGACCCAGTACTTC,CASSLLALWGDGTQYF
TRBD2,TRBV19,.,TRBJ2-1,TGTGCCAGTAGTATAACTAGCGGGAACTACAATGAGCAGTTCTTC,CASSITSGNYNEQFF
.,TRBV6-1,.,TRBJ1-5,TGTGCCAGCAGTGACATAGGACGGAGCGAATCGCCCCAGCATTTT,CASSDIGRSESPQHF
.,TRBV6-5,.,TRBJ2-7,TGTGCCAGCAGTTACAGAGAGGCTTCCTACGAGCAGTACTTC,CASSYREASYEQYF
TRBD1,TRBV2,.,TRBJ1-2,TGTGCCAGCAGTGACGCAGGGGGAAACTATGGCTACACCTTC,CASSDAGGNYGYTF
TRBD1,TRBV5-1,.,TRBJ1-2,TGCGCCAGCAGCTTGGAGGGACAGTCGAGGGGCTACACCTTC,CASSLEGQSRGYTF
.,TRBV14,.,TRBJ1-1,TGTGCCAGCAGTCACCAACGTAGGGGTCTTCAGGGGCACAACACTGAAGCTTTCTTT,CASSHQRRGLQGHNTEAFF
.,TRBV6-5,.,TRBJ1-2,TGTGCCAGCAGGGCGGACGCGAACTATGGCTACACCTTC,CASRADANYGYTF
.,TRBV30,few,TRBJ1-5,TGTGCCTGGAGCCCCGGAGGGTTTCAGCCCCAGCATTTT,CAWSPGGFQPQHF
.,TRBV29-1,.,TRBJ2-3,TGCAGCGTCTGGACTCCCGGCACAGATACGCAGTATTTT,CSVWTPGTDTQYF
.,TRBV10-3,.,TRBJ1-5,TGTGCCATCAGTGTGGAAGCCGGTAGCCTGGGCAATCAGCCCCAGCATTTT,CAISVEAGSLGNQPQHF
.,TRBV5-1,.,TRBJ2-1,TGCGCCAGCAGCTTGGAACCCCAGGGGTCCTACAATGAGCAGTTCTTC,CASSLEPQGSYNEQFF